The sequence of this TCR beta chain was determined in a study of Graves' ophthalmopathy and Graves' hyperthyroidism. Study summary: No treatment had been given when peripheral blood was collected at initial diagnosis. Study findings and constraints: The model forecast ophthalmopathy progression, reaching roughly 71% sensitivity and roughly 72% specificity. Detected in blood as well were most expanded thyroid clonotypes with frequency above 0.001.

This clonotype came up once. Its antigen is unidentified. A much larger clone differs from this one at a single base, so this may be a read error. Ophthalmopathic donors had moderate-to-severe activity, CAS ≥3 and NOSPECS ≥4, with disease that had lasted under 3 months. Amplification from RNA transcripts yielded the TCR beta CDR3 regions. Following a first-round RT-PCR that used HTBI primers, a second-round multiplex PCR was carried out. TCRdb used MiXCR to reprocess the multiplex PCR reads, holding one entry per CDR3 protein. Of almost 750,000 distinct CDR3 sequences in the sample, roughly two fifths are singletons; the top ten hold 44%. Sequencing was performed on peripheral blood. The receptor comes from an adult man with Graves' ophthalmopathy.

For the CDR3, the DNA is TGTGCCGGCAGCTCACAGGGGGCTTGGGAAAAACTGTTTTTT. Its protein is CAGSSQGAWEKLFF. The V and J genes are TRBV7-9 and TRBJ1-4; TRBD1 aligns across 9 bases. The CDR3 loop spans 14 amino acids. The germline V gene encodes CDR1 SEHNR and CDR2 FQNEAQ (reference sequence). Full variable domain (remainder filled in from reference TRBV7-9 and TRBJ1-4): DTGVSQNPRHKITKRGQNVTFRCDPISEHNRLYWYRQTLGQGPEFLTYFQNEAQLEKSRLLSDRFSAERPKGSFSTLEIQRTEQGDSAMYLCAGSSQGAWEKLFFGSGTQLSVL.